The 23 T cell receptor beta chains listed next were all sequenced from one sample in a study of blood T cell repertoires in COVID-19. Measured with immunoSEQ multiplex PCR; TCRdb has only the in-frame clones, and not every one. The table has 84,000 or so clones, around four fifths seen once. Sequencing input: peripheral blood. The receptors were gathered from a woman aged 70-85 years with active or convalescent COVID-19.

In this sample, this clone turned up a few times. V gene TRBV10-3 combines with J gene TRBJ1-1; the D gene is possibly TRBD1 (5 bases). V shed 8 bases and J shed 3 bases, with 13 bases lying between them. This CDR3 spans 13 amino acids. Germline CDR1 is ENHRY and CDR2 is SYGVKD. The chain's CDR3 is CAIGWGGDTEAFF. The CDR3 bases are TGTGCCATCGGGTGGGGAGGGGACACTGAAGCTTTCTTT.

The sample holds one count of this clone. The chain recombines TRBV18 with TRBJ2-7; D not certain. V was pared by 4 bases and J by 2 bases, with 6 bases between. CDR1 and CDR2 from the germline V gene are KGHSH and LQKENI. The CDR3 runs 12 residues. As DNA, the CDR3 is TGTGCCAGCTCACTTCTTGCCTACGAGCAGTACTTC. Protein sequence: CASSLLAYEQYF.

A single count supports this clone. V gene TRBV18 combines with J gene TRBJ1-3, with 12 bases fitting TRBD1. V lost 4 bases, J lost 4 bases, and 5 bases stayed unmatched. CDR3 length: 16 residues. Germline assignment: CDR1 KGHSH and CDR2 LQKENI. In nucleotides, the CDR3 is TGTGCCAGCTCACAGGGACAGGGGGCGTCCGGAAACACCATATATTTT. This gives the protein CASSQGQGASGNTIYF.

The J gene is TRBJ2-5, the V gene TRBV5-1, with 12 bases matching TRBD2. Germline CDR1 SGHRS, CDR2 YFSETQ. This CDR3 contains 16 residues. Losses at the gene ends were 2 bases for V and 2 bases for J; bases not matched to a gene: 4. The CDR3, as DNA: TGCGCCAGCAGCTTTAGACTAGCGGGGGTGCAAGAGACCCAGTACTTC. It codes for CASSFRLAGVQETQYF.

This clone was counted a few times. V is TRBV27 and J is TRBJ1-1, with TRBD1 matching 7 bases. Germline V gene sequence: CDR1 MNHEY, CDR2 SMNVEV (reference sequence). With V trimmed by 3 bases and J by 4 bases, 5 bases remained unmatched. This CDR3 has 14 amino acids. The CDR3 DNA follows: TGTGCCAGCAGTTTCGACAGGGCAACCACTGAAGCTTTCTTT. This codes for CASSFDRATTEAFF.

The rearrangement links TRBV4-1 to TRBJ2-7; 14 nucleotides match TRBD2. Germline loops: CDR1 MGHRA, CDR2 YSYEKL. The CDR3 sequence is 15 residues long. The trim removed 6 bases at V and 5 bases at J, leaving 6 bases unmatched. CDR3 in DNA: TGCGCCAGCAGACTCACGGGACTAGCGGGGGACGAGCAGTACTTC. It translates to CASRLTGLAGDEQYF.

The chain uses TRBV19 and TRBJ1-5, with unresolved D. Per the germline V gene, CDR1 is LNHDA and CDR2 is SQIVND (reference sequence). This CDR3 is built from 13 residues. The V and J ends lost 3 bases and 5 bases respectively, with 8 bases between them. CDR3 nucleotide sequence: TGTGCCAGTAGTATTCGGGGTGATCAGCCCCAGCATTTT. It is translated as CASSIRGDQPQHF. Using reference TRBV19 and TRBJ1-5 for the parts outside the CDR3, the full variable domain is DGGITQSPKYLFRKEGQNVTLSCEQNLNHDAMYWYRQDPGQGLRLIYYSQIVNDFQKGDIAEGYSVSREKKESFPLTVTSAQKNPTAFYLCASSIRGDQPQHFGDGTRLSIL.

The rearrangement joins TRBV6-2 or TRBV6-3 to TRBJ2-7, with D possibly matching TRBD1 (6 bases). V lost 2 bases to trimming and J lost 2 bases, with 10 bases between them. In germline, CDR1 is MNHEY, CDR2 SVGEGT. The CDR3 contains 14 residues. For the CDR3, the DNA is TGTGCCAGCAGTTACCCCACAGGGACCTACGAGCAGTACTTC. Translating gives CASSYPTGTYEQYF.

The chain uses TRBV6-6 and TRBJ2-5, with a tentative D call TRBD1 (6 bases). Per germline, CDR1 MNHNY and CDR2 SVGAGI (reference sequence). The CDR3 runs 14 residues. Trimming shortened V by 5 bases and J by 3 bases, and 13 bases separated the two germline ends. The CDR3 here is CASSTGQLEETQYF. In nucleotides, the CDR3 is TGTGCCAGCAGTACCGGACAGCTCGAAGAGACCCAGTACTTC.

CDR3 residues: CASSGTGDMNTEAFF. The CDR3 coding sequence is TGCGCCAGCAGCGGGACAGGGGACATGAACACTGAAGCTTTCTTT. The rearrangement joins TRBV4-1 to TRBJ1-1; 10 bases map to TRBD1. The CDR3 loop spans 15 amino acids. Germline V gives CDR1 MGHRA, CDR2 YSYEKL. The J segment lost 0 bases and the V segment lost 5 bases, leaving 3 bases of the junction unmatched.

V gene TRBV27 combines with J gene TRBJ2-3; 7 bases map to TRBD2. Germline V gives CDR1 MNHEY, CDR2 SMNVEV (reference sequence). V dropped 2 bases and J dropped 0; count of bases not matched to a gene: 20. The CDR3 spans 21 residues. In DNA, the CDR3 is TGTGCCAGCAGTTTAGCCCGGGGAGGGTTAGGCGTGTTGGCTAGCACAGATACGCAGTATTTT. Amino acid sequence: CASSLARGGLGVLASTDTQYF.

The chain uses TRBV5-1 and TRBJ1-3; D uncertain. Germline CDR1 SGHRS, CDR2 YFSETQ. The CDR3 is 15 amino acids. V was cut by 0 bases and J by 2 bases, with 9 bases left in between. The CDR3 DNA reads as TGCGCCAGCAGCTTGGAGTCGGGTCCTGGAAACACCATATATTTT. It yields the protein CASSLESGPGNTIYF. Supplemented by reference TRBV5-1 and TRBJ1-3, the full variable domain reads KAGVTQTPRYLIKTRGQQVTLSCSPISGHRSVSWYQQTPGQGLQFLFEYFSETQRNKGNFPGRFSGRQFSNSRSEMNVSTLELGDSALYLCASSLESGPGNTIYFGEGSWLTVV.

The CDR3 here is CASGPLVVTGGNEQYF. The CDR3 nucleotides are TGTGCTAGTGGTCCTCTGGTCGTGACAGGGGGGAACGAGCAGTACTTC. The chain has TRBV12-5 and TRBJ2-7; 9 bases fit TRBD1. Germline trimming cut 5 bases from V and 5 bases from J; bases unmatched to any gene: 13. This CDR3 has 16 amino acids. The V gene's germline CDR1 is LGHNT and CDR2 FRNRAP.

This chain uses TRBV4-1 with TRBJ2-3; no reliable D call. The length of the CDR3 is 14 residues. CDR1 and CDR2 (germline): MGHRA, YSYEKL. The germline V and J ends were trimmed by 1 base and 5 bases, with 10 bases remaining between them. CDR3 in amino acids: CASSQAQMVDTQYF. The CDR3 DNA reads as TGCGCCAGCAGCCAAGCCCAGATGGTAGATACGCAGTATTTT.

The chain employs TRBV7-2 and TRBJ2-7; D may be TRBD1 (7 bases). CDR3 size: 15 residues. CDR1 and CDR2 from the germline V gene are SGHTA and FQGNSA. V was pared by 4 bases and J by 3 bases, with 16 bases between. In nucleotides, the CDR3 is TGTGCCAGCAGCTCAGAAGGAGGGGGCGGCTACGAGCAGTACTTC. It encodes CASSSEGGGGYEQYF.

The chain employs TRBV2 and TRBJ2-1; TRBD2 might be the D (6 bases). The CDR3 loop spans 15 amino acids. V gave up 6 bases and J gave up 2 bases, with 14 bases separating them. Germline loops: CDR1 SNHLY, CDR2 FYNNEI. The CDR3 region is CASRLLAVAYNEQFF. CDR3 DNA: TGTGCCAGCAGGTTACTAGCCGTCGCCTACAATGAGCAGTTCTTC.

The genes are TRBV18 and TRBJ2-2, with a tentative D call TRBD1 (6 bases). Germline values: CDR1 KGHSH, CDR2 LQKENI. The CDR3 extends over 14 amino acids. V was pared by 3 bases and J by 1 base, with 6 bases between. The CDR3 DNA reads TGTGCCAGCTCACCGGGACAGAACACCGGGGAGCTGTTTTTT. As protein: CASSPGQNTGELFF.

The J gene is TRBJ1-6, the V gene TRBV6-6, with a possible D match to TRBD1 (6 bases). Trimming pared 6 bases from V and 16 bases from J, leaving 19 bases between. The CDR3 is made up of 13 amino acids. Germline values: CDR1 MNHNY, CDR2 SVGAGI (reference sequence). CDR3 DNA: TGTGCCAGCAGACCCTCCGGGGGGGGGCTTCTCCACTTT. Protein: CASRPSGGGLLHF.

V gene TRBV2 combines with J gene TRBJ1-4; no reliable D call. CDR3 size: 11 residues. CDR1 is SNHLY, CDR2 FYNNEI, per germline. The V gene lost 4 bases and the J gene lost 8 bases, with 5 bases spanning the gap. The CDR3 reads CASSVGEKLFF. CDR3 sequence (DNA): TGTGCCAGCAGTGTGGGCGAAAAACTGTTTTTT.

The chain recombines TRBV21-1 with TRBJ2-7; the table names TRBD1, a call not compared with the DNA. TRBV21-1 is a pseudogene locus. This CDR3 contains 12 residues. CDR3 nucleotide sequence: TGTGCCAGCAGCAAGGATGGACACGCTGGGAACTTC. Its translation: CASSKDGHAGNF.

This clone has only one observation. The chain uses TRBV2 and TRBJ1-2, with 7 nucleotides matching TRBD1. The CDR3 has 12 amino acids. V shed 8 bases and J 8 bases; nucleotides not matched to a gene: 8. In germline, CDR1 is SNHLY, CDR2 FYNNEI. Here the CDR3 DNA reads TGTGCCAGCTTCCGGGACAGTCTAGGCTACACCTTC. Translated: CASFRDSLGYTF. Drawing the rest from reference TRBV2 and TRBJ1-2, the complete variable domain is EPEVTQTPSHQVTQMGQEVILRCVPISNHLYFYWYRQILGQKVEFLVSFYNNEISEKSEIFDDQFSVERPDGSNFTLKIRSTKLEDSAMYFCASFRDSLGYTFGSGTRLTVV.

CDR3 sequence reads: CASSVGTAEDTEAFF. CDR3 DNA sequence: TGTGCCAGCAGCGTAGGAACAGCGGAGGACACTGAAGCTTTCTTT. This chain links TRBV9 with TRBJ1-1; the D is unclear. CDR1 and CDR2 (germline): SGDLS, YYNGEE. The V and J ends lost 0 bases and 3 bases respectively, with 12 bases between them. The CDR3 is 15 amino acids.

The V and J genes are TRBV19 and TRBJ2-5; 8 bases align to TRBD2. CDR1 is LNHDA and CDR2 is SQIVND in the germline V gene (reference sequence). The CDR3 runs 14 residues. V shed 4 bases and J 4 bases; nucleotides not matched to a gene: 5. This chain's CDR3 is CASSNVGGAETQYF. In DNA, the CDR3 is TGTGCCAGTAGTAATGTCGGGGGGGCAGAGACCCAGTACTTC.